Listed here is a single TCR beta chain. Antigen unknown. Repertoires were generated with immunoSEQ multiplex PCR, while TCRdb's copy carries only in-frame clones and drops some. The table lists around 6,100 clones, approximately 71% of them singletons. Normal lung was taken at the farthest possible site, at least 3 cm from tumour. DNA was extracted from unsorted cell suspensions stored frozen. This record belongs to a study of immune cell composition in non-small cell lung cancer. Study-wide results and limits: Clones >0.5% enriched in tumour were rarer in adenocarcinoma (about 35%) than squamous (around 75%). Tumour TCR-beta clonality was not significantly tied to smoking pack-years. Adenocarcinomas with higher top tumour-associated clone frequency had more reactive TILs.

This clonotype originated in a human donor with non-small cell lung cancer. What was sequenced was non-adjacent lung tissue.

The chain's CDR3 is CASSRWNRDNSPLHF. CDR3 sequence (DNA): TGTGCCAGTAGTAGGTGGAACAGGGACAATTCACCCCTCCACTTT. The chain has TRBV19 and TRBJ1-6; tentatively, D is TRBD1 (6 bases). Trimming shortened V by 4 bases and J by 7 bases, and 14 bases separated the two germline ends. The CDR3 covers 15 residues. Per the germline V gene, CDR1 is LNHDA and CDR2 is SQIVND (reference sequence).